The source of this TCR beta chain is a study of cytomegalovirus exposure and HLA in healthy donors. As concerns this clone: Its antigen is not known.

Study results and caveats: Later, TCR association rates were found to vary by HLA locus, highest for DRB1 and lowest for HLA-C. Sequencing depth roughly uniform across donors was assumed in presence/absence analyses. Productive status was seen about 90% or about 30% of the time for most TCR beta V segments in an earlier analysis.

Trimming took off 1 base at V and 0 bases at J, with 5 bases between the two ends. From germline, CDR1 is MGHRA and CDR2 YSYEKL. The CDR3 runs 14 residues. Researchers ran the PCR with 60 Vbeta and 13 Jbeta primers. Clones were read by immunoSEQ multiplex PCR, and TCRdb kept only the in-frame ones, dropping some. The sample carries roughly 160,000 clones, approximately 81% recorded once. This chain links TRBV4-1 with TRBJ2-3; possibly TRBD1 for D (5 bases). The specimen was PBMCs. The sequence came from a female donor in good health and CMV-seronegative. The CDR3, as DNA: TGCGCCAGCAGCCAAGGGGGCAGCACAGATACGCAGTATTTT. It encodes CASSQGGSTDTQYF.